These 24 T cell receptor beta chains were sequenced from one sample in a study of identical twins (dated by TCRdb to about 2016). The method behind the library was 5' RACE. The instrument given in TCRdb is Illumina HiSeq 2000. Starting from the raw public reads, TCRdb applied fastp trimming at Q25, assembled clones with MiXCR and retained in-frame beta chains. Every entry covers one CDR3 protein and lists the most common genes and DNA from its rows. This sample comprises approximately 890,000 distinct CDR3 sequences, approximately 13% of them detected only once. 1.5% to 2% of the sample lies in the top ten. This same sample was also taken into another study, of yellow fever vaccine responses in identical twins.

The sequenced material came from PBMCs. These receptors were collected from a woman aged 18-29 years in good health.

Ten or more counts support this clonotype. The chain links TRBV29-1 to TRBJ2-5; D remains unclear. Germline values: CDR1 SQVTM, CDR2 ANQGSEA. Trimming removed 6 bases from V and 4 bases from J, with 12 bases in between. CDR3 length: 12 amino acids. The CDR3: CSVRRTGETQYF. The CDR3 bases are TGCAGCGTGCGAAGGACGGGAGAGACCCAGTACTTC.

This clonotype was seen a handful of times. The gene calls are TRBV29-1 and TRBJ2-3; no firm D call. The V end lost 4 bases, the J end lost 1 base, and 15 bases lay between the germline ends. The length of the CDR3 is 15 residues. The germline gives CDR1 SQVTM, CDR2 ANQGSEA. The CDR3: CSVGQALWGTDTQYF. CDR3 nucleotides: TGCAGCGTTGGGCAGGCCCTTTGGGGCACAGATACGCAGTATTTT.

The gene calls are TRBV20-1 and TRBJ2-2; D gene ambiguous. The CDR3 contains 12 residues. Germline CDR1 and CDR2: DFQATT and SNEGSKA (reference sequence). With 0 bases removed from V and 6 bases from J, the gap between germline ends came to 5 bases. The CDR3 sequence is CSARDASGELFF. The CDR3 region has the DNA TGCAGTGCTAGAGATGCCTCCGGGGAGCTGTTTTTT.

This chain uses TRBV13 with TRBJ1-6, with D unresolved. This CDR3 region has 14 residues. Germline V CDR1 and CDR2: PRHDT, FYEKMQ (reference sequence). Trimming took off 7 bases at V and 2 bases at J, with 9 bases between the two ends. The CDR3 sequence is CASTVAAYNSPLHF. DNA for the CDR3: TGTGCCAGCACCGTTGCTGCCTATAATTCACCCCTCCACTTT.

This clonotype was detected a few times. The CDR3 sequence is CASSGDRGLNTEAFF. CDR3 sequence (DNA): TGCGCCAGCAGCGGAGACAGGGGGCTGAACACTGAAGCTTTCTTT. The chain is built from TRBV5-1 and TRBJ1-1; 10 positions match TRBD1. V trimming: 4 bases; J trimming: 0 bases; junction bases outside the gene matches: 3. Looked up from germline, CDR1 is SGHRS and CDR2 is YFSETQ. There are 15 residues in the CDR3.

This clonotype was counted many times. V usage is TRBV12-3 or TRBV12-4 and J usage is TRBJ2-2; D is uncertain. This CDR3 is 13 amino acids long. V gave up 3 bases and J gave up 5 bases, with 7 bases separating them. CDR3: CASSLRQTGELFF. The CDR3 DNA sequence: TGTGCCAGCAGTTTGCGGCAGACCGGGGAGCTGTTTTTT.

This chain uses TRBV3-1 with TRBJ1-5, with 8 bases that match TRBD1. Trimming at V came to 4 bases and at J to 5 bases, leaving 4 bases not matched to a gene. CDR1 is LGHDT, CDR2 YNNKEL, per germline (reference sequence). The CDR3 has 14 residues. CDR3 sequence: CASSRTGQDQPQHF. DNA of the CDR3: TGTGCCAGCAGCCGGACAGGGCAGGATCAGCCCCAGCATTTT.

This clonotype occurred a few times. The CDR3 nucleotides are TGTGCCACCAGTGATAGATCGCGGGCTGGGGAGACCCAGTACTTC. Residues: CATSDRSRAGETQYF. The V call is TRBV24-1, the J call TRBJ2-5; TRBD2 is a possible D gene (5 bases). Germline assignment: CDR1 KGHDR and CDR2 SFDVKD. V lost 3 bases, J lost 5 bases, and 15 bases lay in between. The CDR3 extends over 15 amino acids.

This clonotype was seen only a few times. This chain uses TRBV15 with TRBJ1-2, with 8 bases matching TRBD1. The ends lost 6 bases at V and 8 bases at J; junction bases unmatched: 17. This CDR3 has 16 amino acids. Germline V lookup: CDR1 LNHNV, CDR2 YYDKDF (reference sequence). The CDR3 bases are TGTGCCACCAGAAGACGGGGACAGGCCGTAAATGAAGGCTACACCTTC. Translation: CATRRRGQAVNEGYTF.

This clonotype was counted many times. CDR3: CSVQLTSGIQETQYF. CDR3 sequence (DNA): TGCAGCGTACAATTGACTAGCGGGATCCAAGAGACCCAGTACTTC. The chain couples TRBV29-1 to TRBJ2-5; 11 bases are a match to TRBD2. V shed 6 bases, J shed 1 base, and the junction held 7 bases outside the gene matches. The CDR3 spans 15 residues. Per germline, CDR1 SQVTM and CDR2 ANQGSEA.

In its sample, this clonotype was seen many times. The rearrangement joins TRBV5-1 to TRBJ2-4; D call uncertain. Germline values: CDR1 SGHRS, CDR2 YFSETQ. This CDR3 region has 14 residues. Deletions cut 5 bases from V and 4 bases from J, with 13 bases between. The CDR3 sequence is CASRPVLTKNIQYF. The CDR3 bases are TGCGCCAGCAGACCCGTTCTTACGAAAAACATTCAGTACTTC.

This chain links TRBV11-1 with TRBJ2-1, with 10 bases identical to TRBD2. J lost 6 bases, V lost 1 base, and 12 bases had no gene match. Germline assignment: CDR1 SGHAT and CDR2 FQDESV (reference sequence). This CDR3 has 18 amino acids. CDR3 in DNA: TGTGCCAGCAGCTTAGGTTTACTAGCGGGGTCCAGATCCAATGAGCAGTTCTTC. Residues: CASSLGLLAGSRSNEQFF. Supplemented by reference TRBV11-1 and TRBJ2-1, the full variable domain reads EAEVAQSPRYKITEKSQAVAFWCDPISGHATLYWYRQILGQGPELLVQFQDESVVDDSQLPKDRFSAERLKGVDSTLKIQPAELGDSAMYLCASSLGLLAGSRSNEQFFGPGTRLTVL.

The V and J genes are TRBV7-6 and TRBJ1-1; possible D gene TRBD1, 5 bases. Germline CDR1 is SGHVS and CDR2 is FNYEAQ. This CDR3 is built from 14 residues. V lost 5 bases and J 4 bases, leaving 14 bases between the germline ends. CDR3 sequence reads: CASSHPPGVTEAFF. CDR3 bases: TGTGCCAGCAGCCATCCCCCGGGGGTCACTGAAGCTTTCTTT.

This clonotype was counted only a few times. The V gene is TRBV29-1, the J gene TRBJ2-7; 7 bases match TRBD1. This CDR3 is built from 12 residues. With 4 bases clipped from V and 1 base from J, the junction kept 1 base outside the gene matches. Germline CDR1 SQVTM, CDR2 ANQGSEA. Here the CDR3 DNA reads TGCAGCGTTGGGGACAGTTCCTACGAGCAGTACGTC. Its protein is CSVGDSSYEQYV.

The chain links TRBV20-1 to TRBJ1-5; 11 bases match TRBD1. Per the germline V gene, CDR1 is DFQATT and CDR2 is SNEGSKA (reference sequence). This CDR3 contains 17 residues. V lost 5 bases, J lost 1 base, and 10 bases stayed unmatched. Written as DNA, the CDR3 is TGCAGTGCTCAGGGTAGGACAGGGGGCGCGAGCAATCAGCCCCAGCATTTT. This sequence encodes CSAQGRTGGASNQPQHF.

This clonotype was observed a few times. The chain couples TRBV27 to TRBJ2-7; 8 nucleotides align to TRBD1. The V and J ends lost 6 bases and 6 bases, in that order; junction bases with no gene match: 16. This CDR3 contains 16 residues. Germline V lookup: CDR1 MNHEY, CDR2 SMNVEV (reference sequence). The chain's CDR3 is CASRGLSGQGFLEQYV. CDR3 DNA: TGTGCCAGCAGAGGACTTTCAGGACAGGGTTTTCTCGAGCAGTACGTC.

This clonotype was counted many times. The chain has TRBV7-9 and TRBJ1-1, with D possibly matching TRBD1 (6 bases). Per the germline V gene, CDR1 is SEHNR and CDR2 is FQNEAQ (reference sequence). V was trimmed by 1 base and J by 1 base, leaving 10 bases between them. CDR3 length equals 15 residues. The CDR3 DNA is TGTGCCAGCAGCTTAGGGACAGCCAGGAACACTGAAGCTTTCTTT. Translating it yields CASSLGTARNTEAFF.

The sample holds a few counts of this clonotype. CDR3 nucleotides: TGTGCCAGCAGCTTAGGCGCAGGGGGCCGCCACACCGGGGAGCTGTTTTTT. Translated, it gives CASSLGAGGRHTGELFF. The chain joins TRBV11-2 to TRBJ2-2; TRBD1 matches 8 bases. The V gene's germline CDR1 is SGHAT and CDR2 FQNNGV. V lost 1 base, J lost 3 bases, and 7 bases stayed unmatched. The CDR3 contains 17 residues.

This clonotype came up many times. The chain couples TRBV3-1 to TRBJ2-4; D unclear. The CDR3 runs 13 residues. The ends were cut back, 1 base at V and 7 bases at J, with 8 bases in the middle. Germline CDR1 LGHDT, CDR2 YNNKEL (reference sequence). Written as DNA, the CDR3 is TGTGCCAGCAGCCAAGGGAGAAATAACATTCAGTACTTC. Translated, it gives CASSQGRNNIQYF.

This clonotype was observed a few times. The gene calls are TRBV7-9 and TRBJ1-4; possible D gene TRBD1, 5 bases. The CDR3 runs 13 residues. The germline V and J ends were trimmed by 2 bases and 8 bases, with 9 bases remaining between them. Germline-derived CDR1 and CDR2 are SEHNR and FQNEAQ (reference sequence). In nucleotides, the CDR3 is TGTGCCAGCAGCTTACCCCCAGGGGAAAAACTGTTTTTT. Its translation is CASSLPPGEKLFF.

This clonotype has a handful of counts. The chain links TRBV28 to TRBJ2-7; D possibly corresponds to TRBD1 (6 bases). The ends were cut back, 6 bases at V and 4 bases at J, with 13 bases in the middle. Germline CDR1 is MDHEN and CDR2 is SYDVKM. The CDR3 sequence is 13 residues long. Here the CDR3 DNA reads TGTGCCAGCAGAACCCGGGACAAATACGAGCAGTACTTC. This encodes CASRTRDKYEQYF.

The chain combines TRBV28 with TRBJ2-1; 13 bases map to TRBD2. The CDR3 has 14 residues. Trimming at V came to 10 bases and at J to 6 bases, leaving 6 bases not matched to a gene. Germline CDR1 and CDR2: MDHEN and SYDVKM. The DNA for the CDR3 is TGTGCCACCCTGACTAGCGGGAGGTCCAATGAGCAGTTCTTC. Translating gives CATLTSGRSNEQFF. Full variable domain (outside the CDR3, taken from reference TRBV28 and TRBJ2-1): DVKVTQSSRYLVKRTGEKVFLECVQDMDHENMFWYRQDPGLGLRLIYFSYDVKMKEKGDIPEGYSVSREKKERFSLILESASTNQTSMYLCATLTSGRSNEQFFGPGTRLTVL.

This clonotype was picked up a small number of times. In DNA form, the CDR3 reads TGCAGTGCTCCGATACAGACTAGCGGGAAGACAGATACGCAGTATTTT. Translation: CSAPIQTSGKTDTQYF. The rearrangement uses TRBV20-1 and TRBJ2-3, with 11 bases aligning to TRBD2. CDR3 length: 16 residues. CDR1 and CDR2 from the germline V gene are DFQATT and SNEGSKA (reference sequence). Trimming took 5 bases from V and 3 from J; bases not matched to a gene: 10.

V and J are TRBV7-9 and TRBJ2-5; 9 nucleotides match TRBD1. V lost 4 bases and J lost 4; bases outside the gene matches: 4. There are 14 residues in the CDR3. The germline gives CDR1 SEHNR, CDR2 FQNEAQ (reference sequence). The CDR3 sequence is CASSSTGGIETQYF. The CDR3 DNA reads as TGTGCCAGCAGCTCGACAGGGGGGATAGAGACCCAGTACTTC. The entire variable domain, with the rest obtained from reference TRBV7-9 and TRBJ2-5, is as follows: DTGVSQNPRHKITKRGQNVTFRCDPISEHNRLYWYRQTLGQGPEFLTYFQNEAQLEKSRLLSDRFSAERPKGSFSTLEIQRTEQGDSAMYLCASSSTGGIETQYFGPGTRLLVL.